This passage covers 28 T cell receptor beta chains from one sample sequenced in a study of T cell clonality in common variable immunodeficiency. Data came from immunoSEQ multiplex PCR; TCRdb stores just in-frame clones and leaves some out. Sampling found about 34,000 clones, none seen once. The sequencing sample was made of peripheral blood mononuclear cells. These receptors were obtained from a person aged 18 to 70 in good health.

This clone was detected ten times or more. The read is 3 residues too short to cover the CDR3 end, so that end is filled in from the germline J gene. The chain links TRBV9 to TRBJ2-5, with 10 positions matching TRBD2. The CDR3 extends over 16 amino acids. J lost 5 bases, V lost 2 bases, and 9 bases had no gene match. Germline CDR1 is SGDLS and CDR2 is YYNGEE. The CDR3 bases that were read are TGTGCCAGCAGCGTTATAGCGGGAGGCTTCGGGGAGACC. This sequence encodes CASSVIAGGFGET. The CDR3 in full is CASSVIAGGFGETQYF.

This clone has ten or more counts. The CDR3 is cut off 3 residues early in the read; its end comes from the germline J gene. This chain links TRBV28 with TRBJ2-7, with TRBD1 matching over 7 bases. J was trimmed by 0 bases and V by 5 bases; bases with no gene match: 10. This CDR3 region has 16 residues. Looked up from germline, CDR1 is MDHEN and CDR2 is SYDVKM. The chain's CDR3 is CASSPADRDLSYEQYF. CDR3 bases read: TGTGCCAGCAGTCCCGCAGACAGGGACCTCTCCTACGAG.

This clone has ten or more counts. The read terminates 3 residues before the CDR3 end, so the remaining end is supplied by the germline J gene. The chain recombines TRBV7-8 with TRBJ1-4, with D tentatively TRBD1 (5 bases). The CDR3 consists of 15 residues. From germline, CDR1 is SGHVS and CDR2 FQNEAQ. V dropped 4 bases and J dropped 2 bases, with 11 bases sitting between them. CDR3 in amino acids: CASSSRPGTNEKLFF. CDR3 DNA (partial): TGTGCCAGCAGCTCCAGACCAGGGACTAATGAAAAA.

This clone was seen at least ten times. The DNA ends 3 residues before the CDR3 does, and the rest of the CDR3 is filled in from the germline J gene. The J gene is TRBJ1-1, the V gene TRBV2, with 7 positions matching TRBD1. CDR3 length: 14 residues. Germline CDR1 reads SNHLY; CDR2 reads FYNNEI. J was trimmed by 0 bases and V by 6 bases; bases with no gene match: 4. CDR3 loop: CASSMTGMNTEAFF. Incomplete CDR3 DNA: TGTGCCAGCAGCATGACAGGGATGAACACTGAA.

This clone was detected only a few times. The junction shows a germline mismatch at one end, possibly a read error. The CDR3 end falls 3 residues outside the read, so it is completed with the germline J gene. This chain joins TRBV6-1 and TRBJ2-3, with D possibly matching TRBD2 (6 bases). Per germline, CDR1 MNHNS and CDR2 SASEGT. This CDR3 has 15 amino acids. The CDR3 spells CASGDRRGAADTQYF. The part of the CDR3 DNA that was read is TGTGCCAGCGGTGATCGGCGGGGAGCGGCAGATACG.

This clone has at least ten counts. Sequencing ends 3 residues short of the CDR3 end; the germline J gene provides the rest. The chain joins TRBV20-1 to TRBJ2-5; 13 nucleotides align to TRBD2. Trimming cost V 7 bases and J 2 bases; bases outside gene matches: 7. CDR1 and CDR2 from the germline V gene are DFQATT and SNEGSKA (reference sequence). This CDR3 has 15 amino acids. CDR3 DNA, as far as it was read: TGCAGTGTCCCACTAGCGGGAGGGGTACAAGAGACC. Translating it yields CSVPLAGGVQET. The full CDR3 reads CSVPLAGGVQETQYF.

This clone was counted at least ten times. The CDR3 extends 3 residues past the end of the read, so its final part is completed from the germline J gene. The chain couples TRBV20-1 to TRBJ2-3, with 10 bases identical to TRBD2. Trimming at V came to 0 bases and at J to 5 bases, leaving 8 bases not matched to a gene. Per the germline V gene, CDR1 is DFQATT and CDR2 is SNEGSKA (reference sequence). CDR3 size: 16 residues. The CDR3 bases that were read are TGCAGTGCTAGAGATGGGACTAGCGTCGGTGGAGATACG. Translation: CSARDGTSVGGDT. The whole CDR3 reads CSARDGTSVGGDTQYF.

There are a few counts of this clone. One junction end does not reproduce the germline sequence, and a read error may be involved. The CDR3 end lies 3 residues beyond the end of the read and is filled in from the germline J gene. This chain uses TRBV7-9 with TRBJ2-1, with unresolved D. The CDR3 spans 13 residues. Per germline, CDR1 SEHNR and CDR2 FQNEAQ (reference sequence). CDR3 DNA (partial): TGTTCCAGCAGCTTACTCTCGATCGGTGAG. Translation gives CSSSLLSIGE. The complete CDR3 reads CSSSLLSIGEQFF.

This clone was counted ten times or more. From the germline J gene comes the end of the CDR3, since the read stops 3 residues before it. The chain links TRBV20-1 to TRBJ2-7; TRBD2 matches 7 bases. Per germline, CDR1 DFQATT and CDR2 SNEGSKA (reference sequence). Germline trimming cut 4 bases from V and 5 bases from J; bases unmatched to any gene: 8. The CDR3 spans 13 residues. The CDR3 bases that were read are TGCAGTGCTAAAAGGAGCGGGATAAACGAG. Translation: CSAKRSGINE. The whole CDR3 is CSAKRSGINEQYF.

This clone was counted ten times or more. A read error may account for a junction end that differs from germline. From the germline J gene comes the end of the CDR3, since the read stops 3 residues before it. The chain is built from TRBV2 and TRBJ2-2; perhaps TRBD2 as D (5 bases). Germline CDR1 reads SNHLY; CDR2 reads FYNNEI. The CDR3 loop spans 15 amino acids. CDR3 sequence: CAGSDSTTTAGELFF. The DNA read from the CDR3 is TGTGCCGGCAGTGATTCCACGACTACTGCCGGGGAG.

This clone occurred many times. The read halts 3 residues ahead of the CDR3 end, with the missing end drawn from the germline J gene. The chain couples TRBV6-1 to TRBJ2-7, with 10 positions matching TRBD2. The CDR3 is 15 amino acids. Germline V gene data show CDR1 as MNHNS and CDR2 as SASEGT. The J segment lost 0 bases and the V segment lost 4 bases, leaving 3 bases of the junction unmatched. CDR3 loop: CASSVSSGSSYEQYF. Incomplete CDR3 DNA: TGTGCCAGCAGTGTTTCTAGCGGGAGCTCCTACGAG.

Many counts were recorded for this clone. The read terminates 3 residues ahead of where the CDR3 ends, so the germline J gene completes it. The V and J genes are TRBV4-1 and TRBJ2-1; D is perhaps TRBD2 (6 bases). The CDR3 consists of 15 residues. The ends were cut back, 6 bases at V and 9 bases at J, with 21 bases in the middle. CDR1 and CDR2 from the germline V gene are MGHRA and YSYEKL. CDR3 protein: CASSSGTSKPGEQFF. Partial CDR3 DNA: TGCGCCAGCAGTTCCGGGACTTCTAAACCCGGTGAG.

This clone has just a few counts. The missing CDR3 end, 3 residues past where the read stops, is filled in from the germline J gene. This chain links TRBV19 with TRBJ2-4; 8 bases are a match to TRBD1. The CDR3 length is 14 residues. Germline assignment: CDR1 LNHDA and CDR2 SQIVND (reference sequence). The part of the CDR3 DNA that was read is TGTGCCAGTAGTATGGCAGGGGGCAACTATGGT. Amino acid sequence: CASSMAGGNYG. Given in full, the CDR3 is CASSMAGGNYGQYF.

This clone showed up many times. CDR3: CASSLRLTGQGLAEKLFF. The DNA read from the CDR3 is TGCGCCAGCAGCCTCCGATTGACTGGACAGGGATTAGCTGAAAAA. This chain links TRBV4-1 with TRBJ1-4; 8 bases align to TRBD1. The read comes to an end 3 residues before the CDR3 does, leaving the germline J gene to fill in the end. Trimming took 4 bases from V and 7 from J; bases not matched to a gene: 17. The V gene's germline CDR1 is MGHRA and CDR2 YSYEKL. The CDR3 spans 18 residues.

The sample holds many counts of this clone. Read data end 3 residues before the CDR3 end; the end is taken from the germline J gene. The V gene is TRBV9, the J gene TRBJ1-1, with TRBD1 matching 8 bases. Unmatched junction bases numbered 5, after V lost 0 bases and J lost 7 bases. The CDR3 is 14 amino acids. The germline CDR1 and CDR2 sequences are SGDLS and YYNGEE. Here the CDR3 reads CASSVVVDRGEAFF. The sequenced part of the CDR3 DNA is TGTGCCAGCAGCGTAGTTGTCGACAGGGGTGAA.

Judged by abundance, this clone is medium-sized. Read coverage stops 3 residues before the CDR3 terminus; the germline J gene supplies the remainder. The chain employs TRBV20-1 and TRBJ2-2; possibly TRBD1 for D (6 bases). The CDR3 length is 11 residues. Germline V gene data show CDR1 as DFQATT and CDR2 as SNEGSKA (reference sequence). The covered CDR3 bases are TGCAGTGCTTCGGGTGGACAGCGG. It translates to CSASGGQR. From start to end, the CDR3 is CSASGGQRLFF.

This clone was detected many times. The missing CDR3 end, 3 residues past where the read stops, is filled in from the germline J gene. This chain joins TRBV4-1 and TRBJ2-2, with D possibly TRBD1 on 6 matching bases. CDR1 is MGHRA, CDR2 YSYEKL, per germline. CDR3 length: 14 amino acids. V lost 3 bases, J lost 6 bases, and 11 bases lay in between. CDR3 bases read: TGCGCCAGCAGCCATGCCACAGGGTCCGGGGAG. The encoded protein is CASSHATGSGE. The CDR3 in full is CASSHATGSGELFF.

This clone was observed many times. The read halts 3 residues ahead of the CDR3 end, with the missing end drawn from the germline J gene. J is TRBJ2-7 and V is TRBV5-1, with 13 bases lining up with TRBD2. Germline loops: CDR1 SGHRS, CDR2 YFSETQ. V lost 1 base and J lost 2; bases outside the gene matches: 12. The CDR3 is 19 residues long. The part of the CDR3 DNA that was read is TGCGCCAGCAGCTTGCAGCACACTAGCGGGAGGGAGACAGCCTACGAG. Protein product: CASSLQHTSGRETAYE. The whole CDR3 protein reads CASSLQHTSGRETAYEQYF.

This clone was found many times. Read coverage stops 3 residues before the CDR3 terminus; the germline J gene supplies the remainder. V gene TRBV20-1 combines with J gene TRBJ2-7, with a tentative D call TRBD2 (6 bases). The germline V and J ends were trimmed by 2 bases and 2 bases, with 13 bases remaining between them. CDR1 and CDR2 from the germline V gene are DFQATT and SNEGSKA (reference sequence). This CDR3 has 14 amino acids. Incomplete CDR3 DNA: TGCAGTGCTAGATCCAGCGGGTATACCTACGAG. It is translated as CSARSSGYTYE. From start to end, the CDR3 is CSARSSGYTYEQYF.

This clone was counted ten times or more. The read terminates 3 residues ahead of where the CDR3 ends, so the germline J gene completes it. This chain uses TRBV5-1 with TRBJ2-1; 7 nucleotides align to TRBD2. V trimming: 1 base; J trimming: 1 base; junction bases outside the gene matches: 8. Germline values: CDR1 SGHRS, CDR2 YFSETQ. The CDR3 has 17 amino acids. CDR3 residues: CASSLPSGFISYNEQFF. CDR3 DNA, as far as it was read: TGCGCCAGCAGCTTGCCTAGCGGATTCATTTCCTACAATGAG.

This clone was seen ten or more times. The read comes to an end 3 residues before the CDR3 does, leaving the germline J gene to fill in the end. V usage is TRBV18 and J usage is TRBJ1-1; 7 nucleotides align to TRBD1. V lost 1 base and J lost 5; bases outside the gene matches: 7. Germline V lookup: CDR1 KGHSH, CDR2 LQKENI. There are 15 residues in the CDR3. CDR3 DNA (partial): TGTGCCAGCTCACCACAGAAGGGGGCGGATACTGAA. The encoded protein is CASSPQKGADTE. The whole CDR3 region reads CASSPQKGADTEAFF.

This clone was counted at least ten times. The read ends 3 residues early relative to the CDR3; the germline J gene fills the gap. The genes are TRBV11-2 and TRBJ1-2, with D unclear. Trimming took off 0 bases at V and 3 bases at J, with 11 bases between the two ends. CDR1 is SGHAT and CDR2 is FQNNGV in the germline V gene. This CDR3 region has 15 residues. CDR3 amino acids: CASSLDLAGYYGYTF. The covered CDR3 bases are TGTGCCAGCAGCTTAGATTTAGCCGGGTACTATGGC.

This clone was seen at least ten times. The CDR3 extends 3 residues past the end of the read, so its final part is completed from the germline J gene. The chain recombines TRBV18 with TRBJ2-7; the D gene is possibly TRBD1 (6 bases). The CDR3 spans 13 residues. The germline V and J ends were trimmed by 3 bases and 2 bases, with 8 bases remaining between them. Germline-derived CDR1 and CDR2 are KGHSH and LQKENI. CDR3 amino acids: CASSPRGPYEQYF. Partial CDR3 DNA: TGTGCCAGCTCACCCAGGGGCCCCTACGAG.

There are many counts of this clone. The CDR3 end lies 3 residues beyond the end of the read and is filled in from the germline J gene. The chain carries TRBV19 and TRBJ2-7; D is unclear. V lost 1 base and J lost 2, with 12 bases in between. The CDR3 is 15 amino acids. The germline V gene encodes CDR1 LNHDA and CDR2 SQIVND (reference sequence). The DNA read from the CDR3 is TGTGCCAGTAGTATAGCCGCTACAGAAACCTACGAG. Translation: CASSIAATETYE. The whole CDR3 is CASSIAATETYEQYF.

This clone was found many times. The CDR3 end falls 3 residues outside the read, so it is completed with the germline J gene. The J gene is TRBJ1-5, the V gene TRBV28, with 7 bases lining up with TRBD1. Trimming removed 7 bases from V and 4 bases from J; junction bases left unmatched: 10. Germline CDR1 is MDHEN and CDR2 is SYDVKM. The CDR3 is 15 residues long. The CDR3 bases that were read are TGTGCCAGCATTATACAGGGGAACGGGAATCAGCCC. Translating it yields CASIIQGNGNQP. From start to end, the CDR3 is CASIIQGNGNQPQHF.

This clone was recorded at least ten times. Incomplete CDR3 DNA: TGTGCCGGGGAGGGGGCAACGGGGGGGGGTTATAAT. It yields the protein CAGEGATGGGYN. The entire CDR3 protein is CAGEGATGGGYNQYF. The chain joins TRBV30 to TRBJ2-4, with a tentative D call TRBD2 (8 bases). The read falls 3 residues short of the CDR3 end, and the missing part is taken from the germline J gene. CDR3 length equals 15 residues. Germline assignment: CDR1 GTSNPN and CDR2 SVGIG (reference sequence).

This clone was counted between two and nine times. One junction end does not reproduce the germline sequence, and a read error may be involved. CDR3 sequence: CASRPRTMNIEAFF. Partial CDR3 DNA: TGTGCCAGCAGACCGCGGACAATGAACATTGAA. The J gene is TRBJ1-1, the V gene TRBV2, with D perhaps TRBD1 (5 bases). The CDR3 goes on 3 residues after the read ends, and that part is filled in from the germline J gene. This CDR3 has 14 residues. Germline V gene data show CDR1 as SNHLY and CDR2 as FYNNEI.

The sample holds many counts of this clone. The DNA ends 3 residues before the CDR3 does, and the rest of the CDR3 is filled in from the germline J gene. The chain uses TRBV12-5 and TRBJ2-7, with TRBD2 matching 12 bases. CDR1 LGHNT and CDR2 FRNRAP come from the germline V gene. The CDR3 runs 18 residues. V gave up 6 bases and J gave up 0 bases; unmatched junction bases: 12. This CDR3 is CASGFAGLAGTLSYEQYF. CDR3 DNA, as far as it was read: TGTGCTAGTGGGTTTGCTGGACTAGCGGGAACACTCTCCTACGAG.